This passage covers 4 T cell receptor beta chains from one sample sequenced in a study of T cell responses to AZD1222 COVID-19 vaccine. Only in-frame clones appear in the TCRdb table, and some are missing; sequencing was by immunoSEQ multiplex PCR. The sample holds around 140,000 clones, about nine tenths seen once. Sequencing used peripheral blood, obtained 28 days after the second AZD1222 dose. The receptors stem from an adult who received the AZD1222 COVID-19 vaccine.

This chain joins TRBV20-1 and TRBJ2-7; a possible D gene is TRBD2 (5 bases). Germline loops: CDR1 DFQATT, CDR2 SNEGSKA (reference sequence). This CDR3 comprises 11 residues. For the CDR3, the DNA is TGCAGGGCCGCGTCGGGGTTCGAGCAGTACTTC. Protein: CRAASGFEQYF.

The V gene is TRBV4-1, the J gene TRBJ2-5; D is undetermined. The CDR3 sequence is 14 residues long. Germline V gives CDR1 MGHRA, CDR2 YSYEKL. Trimming stripped 1 base from V and 5 bases from J, with 11 bases between. CDR3 protein: CASSQVIGFETQYF. As DNA, the CDR3 is TGCGCCAGCAGCCAAGTTATAGGGTTTGAGACCCAGTACTTC.

This clone is a singleton in its sample. This chain joins TRBV6-5 and TRBJ1-1; D ambiguous. V dropped 8 bases and J dropped 1 base, with 11 bases sitting between them. This CDR3 contains 13 residues. Germline values: CDR1 MNHEY, CDR2 SVGAGI. CDR3 nucleotides: TGTGCCAGCGGATGGATGAGGAACACTGAAGCTTTCTTT. The encoded protein is CASGWMRNTEAFF.

This chain uses TRBV10-2 with TRBJ1-1; 9 bases map to TRBD1. V was pared by 8 bases and J by 1 base, with 2 bases of the junction left unmatched. Germline V gives CDR1 WSHSY, CDR2 SAAADI. The CDR3 sequence is 13 residues long. The CDR3 bases are TGCGCCAGCGGACAGGGGAGGAACACTGAAGCTTTCTTT. Amino acid sequence: CASGQGRNTEAFF.